This TCR beta chain comes out of a study of shared clonotypes between healthy human individuals. About the study: Sampling drew on donors who were a couple of women and a few men aged 18 to 49.

Germline lookup yields CDR1 SQVTM and CDR2 ANQGSEA. Trimming removed 7 bases from V and 4 bases from J, with 19 bases in between. The CDR3 sequence is 15 residues long. Study-level findings and limits: In a handful of donors, around 4.5% of naive CD4 clonotypes appeared in common.

Repertoires were generated with immunoSEQ multiplex PCR, while TCRdb's copy carries only in-frame clones and drops some. The table records around 350,000 clones, more than 60% of them present only once. In regard to this clone: Its target is not known.

The TCR originated in a man younger than 45 in good health. V usage is TRBV29-1 and J usage is TRBJ2-2; D possibly corresponds to TRBD2 (6 bases). The sequenced sample was memory CD4+ T cells sorted from blood. Regarding subset: CD45RA-negative fraction. For the CDR3, the DNA is TGCAGCGCCAACCGTTATGGGGGGAGCACCGGGGAGCTGTTTTTT. Translating it yields CSANRYGGSTGELFF.